The 27 T cell receptor beta chains below all came from one sample that was sequenced in a study of beta chain features in type 1 diabetes. The sequenced template was cDNA made from the entire isolated RNA. TCRdb's table, derived via immunoSEQ multiplex PCR, lists solely in-frame clones and lacks some. The sample contains some 150,000 clones, about 9.2% of which appear only once. The specimen was central memory CD4+ T cells from blood. The receptors come from a man aged 18 to 29 in good health.

The sample holds many counts of this clone. The genes are TRBV10-3 and TRBJ2-1; possible D gene TRBD2, 5 bases. The CDR3 has 11 amino acids. Germline lookup yields CDR1 ENHRY and CDR2 SYGVKD. The V end lost 6 bases, the J end lost 7 bases, and 7 bases lay between the germline ends. In DNA, the CDR3 is TGTGCCATCAGCCCGGGAAATGAGCAGTTCTTC. Translating it yields CAISPGNEQFF.

This clone was picked up many times. The gene calls are TRBV14 and TRBJ2-1; no reliable D call. The CDR3 has 11 residues. Trimming left V 1 base short and J 15 bases short, with 10 bases between. Germline loops: CDR1 SGHDN, CDR2 FVKESK. The CDR3 DNA reads as TGTGCCAGCAGCCAAGGTCAGGCTGTGTTCTTC. It translates to CASSQGQAVFF.

The chain combines TRBV18 with TRBJ2-7; TRBD1 is a possible D gene (6 bases). Trimming stripped 11 bases from V and 6 bases from J, with 20 bases between. This CDR3 has 13 amino acids. From germline, CDR1 is KGHSH and CDR2 LQKENI. CDR3 region: CAATGSSGVEQYF. CDR3 DNA: TGTGCCGCTACAGGGTCGTCTGGGGTCGAGCAGTACTTC. Full variable domain (remainder filled in from reference TRBV18 and TRBJ2-7): NAGVMQNPRHLVRRRGQEARLRCSPMKGHSHVYWYRQLPEEGLKFMVYLQKENIIDESGMPKERFSAEFPKEGPSILRIQQVVRGDSAAYFCAATGSSGVEQYFGPGTRLTVT.

This chain joins TRBV19 and TRBJ1-2; D is unresolved. The V end lost 5 bases, the J end lost 6 bases, and 13 bases lay between the germline ends. Germline-derived CDR1 and CDR2 are LNHDA and SQIVND (reference sequence). This CDR3 is 13 amino acids long. The CDR3 DNA follows: TGTGCCAGTAGTTATCGGAGTCCTAATGGCTACACCTTC. It is translated as CASSYRSPNGYTF.

The gene calls are TRBV27 and TRBJ1-1; D possibly corresponds to TRBD1 (6 bases). Per the germline V gene, CDR1 is MNHEY and CDR2 is SMNVEV (reference sequence). The CDR3 runs to 15 residues. V was shortened by 3 bases and J by 4 bases, with 15 bases between the two germline ends. The CDR3 sequence is CASSFPGTSFTEAFF. CDR3 in DNA: TGTGCCAGCAGTTTCCCAGGGACATCTTTCACTGAAGCTTTCTTT.

The chain recombines TRBV7-9 with TRBJ1-2, with D maybe TRBD1 (6 bases). This CDR3 is 13 amino acids long. Per germline, CDR1 SEHNR and CDR2 FQNEAQ (reference sequence). Trimming pared 4 bases from V and 8 bases from J, leaving 14 bases between. Written as DNA, the CDR3 is TGTGCCAGCAGCTCCGGGGGGGCCGGGGGCTACACCTTC. The encoded protein is CASSSGGAGGYTF.

There are a few counts of this clone. The V gene is TRBV18, the J gene TRBJ2-7, with TRBD1 matching over 7 bases. V gave up 1 base and J gave up 2 bases; unmatched junction bases: 5. This CDR3 contains 15 residues. Germline lookup yields CDR1 KGHSH and CDR2 LQKENI. The CDR3 nucleotides are TGTGCCAGCTCACCACTAACAGGGGCGACCTACGAGCAGTACTTC. This encodes CASSPLTGATYEQYF.

The genes are TRBV5-1 and TRBJ1-6, with D perhaps TRBD1 (5 bases). The germline CDR1 and CDR2 sequences are SGHRS and YFSETQ. With 7 bases removed from V and 4 bases from J, the gap between germline ends came to 18 bases. This CDR3 spans 16 amino acids. The DNA for the CDR3 is TGCGCCAGCCGCACCGGGGGAAGTACTTATAATTCACCCCTCCACTTT. Translation gives CASRTGGSTYNSPLHF.

This clone was counted a few times. CDR3 DNA: TGTGCCAGCAGCTTGCGACTAGCCGCTAGCACAGATACGCAGTATTTT. Its protein product is CASSLRLAASTDTQYF. The chain combines TRBV5-4 with TRBJ2-3; 7 nucleotides agree with TRBD2. The V segment lost 1 base and the J segment 0 bases; nucleotides outside the gene matches: 5. Looked up from germline, CDR1 is SGHNT and CDR2 is YYREEE (reference sequence). This CDR3 has 16 amino acids.

This chain joins TRBV20-1 and TRBJ1-2; D is unresolved. The CDR3 has 11 amino acids. The germline gives CDR1 DFQATT, CDR2 SNEGSKA (reference sequence). The V end was cut by 6 bases, the J end by 3 bases, with 8 bases between. Written as DNA, the CDR3 is TGCAGTGCCCTCGGGGACTATGGCTACACCTTC. Translation gives CSALGDYGYTF.

V usage is TRBV19 and J usage is TRBJ2-7, with 9 bases identical to TRBD2. This CDR3 is 16 amino acids long. CDR1 LNHDA and CDR2 SQIVND come from the germline V gene (reference sequence). V trimming: 5 bases; J trimming: 3 bases; junction bases outside the gene matches: 11. CDR3 in amino acids: CASSSSKGLAYYEQYF. Written as DNA, the CDR3 is TGTGCCAGTAGTTCAAGTAAAGGACTAGCGTACTACGAGCAGTACTTC. Combining the CDR3 with reference TRBV19 and TRBJ2-7 gives the whole variable domain DGGITQSPKYLFRKEGQNVTLSCEQNLNHDAMYWYRQDPGQGLRLIYYSQIVNDFQKGDIAEGYSVSREKKESFPLTVTSAQKNPTAFYLCASSSSKGLAYYEQYFGPGTRLTVT.

This clone was detected a few times. The V and J genes are TRBV7-2 and TRBJ2-2, with D possibly TRBD2 on 5 matching bases. CDR1 SGHTA and CDR2 FQGNSA come from the germline V gene. V was shortened by 2 bases and J by 7 bases, with 11 bases between the two germline ends. The CDR3 consists of 14 residues. The CDR3 protein is CASSLTLAGGELFF. CDR3 in DNA: TGTGCCAGCAGCTTAACTCTTGCGGGCGGGGAGCTGTTTTTT. The complete variable domain, with remaining parts taken from reference TRBV7-2 and TRBJ2-2, reads GAGVSQSPSNKVTEKGKDVELRCDPISGHTALYWYRQSLGQGLEFLIYFQGNSAPDKSGLPSDRFSAERTGGSVSTLTIQRTQQEDSAVYLCASSLTLAGGELFFGEGSRLTVL.

This clone was detected a few times. The V gene is TRBV6-1, the J gene TRBJ2-2, with 9 bases aligning to TRBD1. Losses at the gene ends were 5 bases for V and 6 bases for J; bases not matched to a gene: 4. Germline CDR1 reads MNHNS; CDR2 reads SASEGT. CDR3 length: 14 amino acids. The CDR3 loop reads CASSTGQGSGELFF. CDR3 DNA: TGTGCCAGCAGTACTGGACAGGGGTCCGGGGAGCTGTTTTTT.

This clone was picked up a small number of times. The V gene is TRBV4-2, the J gene TRBJ2-5; 9 bases are shared with TRBD2. The V gene's germline CDR1 is LGHNA and CDR2 YNFKEQ. This CDR3 region has 17 residues. V lost 1 base to trimming and J lost 5 bases; unmatched junction nucleotides: 11. CDR3 amino acids: CASSQGEGSGGRETQYF. The CDR3 nucleotides read TGTGCCAGCAGCCAAGGAGAAGGTAGCGGGGGTAGGGAGACCCAGTACTTC.

This clone turned up a few times. The V call is TRBV5-1, the J call TRBJ2-3; the match to TRBD2 covers 10 bases. The CDR3 sequence is 15 residues long. Germline CDR1 SGHRS, CDR2 YFSETQ. With V trimmed by 5 bases and J by 2 bases, 5 bases remained unmatched. The CDR3, as DNA: TGCGCCAGCAGTTCTAGCGGGGGATCCACAGATACGCAGTATTTT. It specifies CASSSSGGSTDTQYF.

The CDR3 is CAWTRRSGGGYTF. As DNA, the CDR3 is TGTGCCTGGACCCGTCGCTCAGGGGGCGGCTACACCTTC. J is TRBJ1-2 and V is TRBV30, with 8 nucleotides matching TRBD1. Germline loops: CDR1 GTSNPN, CDR2 SVGIG (reference sequence). The CDR3 totals 13 residues. With V trimmed by 4 bases and J by 8 bases, 9 bases remained unmatched.

V gene TRBV14 combines with J gene TRBJ2-7, with 8 positions matching TRBD1. This CDR3 comprises 13 residues. Losses at the gene ends were 1 base for V and 7 bases for J; bases not matched to a gene: 3. Germline lookup yields CDR1 SGHDN and CDR2 FVKESK. CDR3 coding DNA: TGTGCCAGCAGCCAAGGGAGGGACAGGGAGCAGTACTTC. Translated: CASSQGRDREQYF.

Ten or more counts support this clone. The chain has TRBV28 and TRBJ2-1; TRBD2 matches at 10 bases. Looked up from germline, CDR1 is MDHEN and CDR2 is SYDVKM. V was clipped by 5 bases and J by 4 bases; unmatched bases: 2. The CDR3 has 14 amino acids. The CDR3 spells CASSLAGEYNEQFF. The CDR3 DNA reads TGTGCCAGCAGTCTAGCGGGGGAGTACAATGAGCAGTTCTTC.

This clone showed up just a few times. This sequence joins TRBV10-3 and TRBJ2-7, with D possibly being TRBD2 (7 bases). Germline CDR1 and CDR2: ENHRY and SYGVKD. This CDR3 comprises 14 residues. V lost 3 bases to trimming and J lost 6 bases, with 15 bases between them. This CDR3 reads CAISEGGGGVEQYF. CDR3 DNA sequence: TGTGCCATCAGTGAAGGTGGGGGGGGCGTCGAGCAGTACTTC.

This rearrangement joins TRBV7-7 to TRBJ2-7, with D perhaps matching TRBD1 (5 bases). The V gene's germline CDR1 is SSHAT and CDR2 FNYEAQ (reference sequence). Between the trimmed V and J ends, which lost 6 bases and 1 base, there was a span of 10 bases. CDR3 length equals 13 residues. The CDR3 nucleotides read TGTGCCAGCAGTCAGGGCATTTCCTACGAGCAGTACTTC. Protein product: CASSQGISYEQYF.

The chain links TRBV30 to TRBJ1-2, with TRBD1 identical over 8 bases. From germline, CDR1 is GTSNPN and CDR2 SVGIG (reference sequence). This CDR3 has 15 amino acids. Losses at the gene ends were 1 base for V and 7 bases for J; bases not matched to a gene: 11. CDR3 nucleotides: TGTGCCTGGAGTGGAGACAGGGGTTCTATAGGTGGCTACACCTTC. Translating gives CAWSGDRGSIGGYTF.

The chain has TRBV6-1 and TRBJ2-6; D is uncertain. Deletions cut 5 bases from V and 0 bases from J, with 8 bases between. The CDR3 runs 15 residues. Germline CDR1 MNHNS, CDR2 SASEGT. As DNA, the CDR3 is TGTGCCAGCAGTCTCCAGTACTCTGGGGCCAACGTCCTGACTTTC. As protein: CASSLQYSGANVLTF.

In its sample, this clone was seen a few times. J is TRBJ2-2 and V is TRBV11-1; D not resolved. The CDR3 has 14 amino acids. V lost 1 base and J lost 3, with 6 bases in between. Per germline, CDR1 SGHAT and CDR2 FQDESV (reference sequence). The DNA of the CDR3 is TGTGCCAGCAGCTTAGTAAGAGACACCGGGGAGCTGTTTTTT. It yields the protein CASSLVRDTGELFF.

This clone turned up a few times. The chain uses TRBV28 and TRBJ1-2, with no clear D. This CDR3 is built from 14 residues. In germline, CDR1 is MDHEN, CDR2 SYDVKM. V was cut by 6 bases and J by 5 bases, with 16 bases left in between. CDR3 coding DNA: TGTGCCAGCAGGCCTCCAGGAATGTGGTATGGCTACACCTTC. This sequence encodes CASRPPGMWYGYTF.

As DNA, the CDR3 is TGTGCCAGCACCTGGACAGGCGGGTATGGCTACACCTTC. Its translation is CASTWTGGYGYTF. V is TRBV6-1 and J is TRBJ1-2, with 7 bases fitting TRBD1. The CDR3 contains 13 residues. The V segment lost 7 bases and the J segment 5 bases; nucleotides outside the gene matches: 7. Germline CDR1 MNHNS, CDR2 SASEGT.

The V call is TRBV19, the J call TRBJ2-2, with TRBD2 matching 7 bases. Trimming at V came to 3 bases and at J to 1 base, leaving 2 bases not matched to a gene. Germline lookup yields CDR1 LNHDA and CDR2 SQIVND (reference sequence). The CDR3 spans 15 residues. CDR3: CASSMVAGNTGELFF. DNA of the CDR3: TGTGCCAGTAGTATGGTAGCGGGGAACACCGGGGAGCTGTTTTTT.

The CDR3 spells CASSQGWTSGYNEQFF. The DNA for the CDR3 is TGTGCCAGCAGCCAGGGGTGGACTAGCGGGTACAATGAGCAGTTCTTC. This chain uses TRBV4-2 with TRBJ2-1; 11 bases align to TRBD2. CDR1 is LGHNA and CDR2 is YNFKEQ in the germline V gene. This CDR3 region has 16 residues. The V and J ends lost 3 bases and 4 bases, in that order; junction bases with no gene match: 5.